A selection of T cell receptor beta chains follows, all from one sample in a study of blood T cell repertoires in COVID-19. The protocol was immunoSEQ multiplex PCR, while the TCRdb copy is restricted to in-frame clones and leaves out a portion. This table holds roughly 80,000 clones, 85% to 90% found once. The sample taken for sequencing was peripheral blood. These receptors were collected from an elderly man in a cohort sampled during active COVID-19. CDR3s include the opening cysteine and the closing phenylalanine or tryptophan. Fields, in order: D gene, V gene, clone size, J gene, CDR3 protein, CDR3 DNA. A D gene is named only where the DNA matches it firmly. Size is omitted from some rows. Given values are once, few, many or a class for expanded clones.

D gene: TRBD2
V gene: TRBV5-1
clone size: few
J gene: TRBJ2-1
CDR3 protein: CASSSAGTSGERQFF
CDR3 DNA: TGCGCCAGCAGCTCCGCGGGGACTAGCGGGGAACGGCAGTTCTTC

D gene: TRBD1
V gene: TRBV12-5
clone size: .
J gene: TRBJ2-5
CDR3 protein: CASGQTGVRETQYF
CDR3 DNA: TGTGCTAGTGGTCAAACAGGGGTCCGGGAGACCCAGTACTTC

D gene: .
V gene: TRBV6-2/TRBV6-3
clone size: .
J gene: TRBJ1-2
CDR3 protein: CASSYRENYGYTF
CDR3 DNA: TGTGCCAGCAGTTACCGGGAAAACTATGGCTACACCTTC

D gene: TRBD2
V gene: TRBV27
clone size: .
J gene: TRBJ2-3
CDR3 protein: CASSEISLAGGTSTDTQYF
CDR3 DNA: TGTGCCAGCAGTGAAATTTCGCTAGCGGGGGGAACAAGCACAGATACGCAGTATTTT

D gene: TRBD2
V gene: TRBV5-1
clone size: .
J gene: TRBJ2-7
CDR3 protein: CASSPRGGAPSFHEQYF
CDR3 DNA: TGCGCCAGCAGCCCCCGGGGAGGGGCCCCGTCCTTCCACGAGCAGTACTTC

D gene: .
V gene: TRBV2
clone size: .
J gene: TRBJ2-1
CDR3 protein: CASSSNRGDEQFF
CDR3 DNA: TGTGCCAGCAGCTCCAATAGGGGCGATGAGCAGTTCTTC

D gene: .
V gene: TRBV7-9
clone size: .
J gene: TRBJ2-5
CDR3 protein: CASSLRLLGGAWQETQYF
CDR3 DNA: TGTGCCAGCAGCTTAAGGCTATTGGGGGGGGCTTGGCAAGAGACCCAGTACTTC

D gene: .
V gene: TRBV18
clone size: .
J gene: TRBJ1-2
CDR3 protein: CASSPPSMGEDGYTF
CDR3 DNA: TGTGCCAGCTCACCCCCGAGTATGGGGGAGGATGGCTACACCTTC

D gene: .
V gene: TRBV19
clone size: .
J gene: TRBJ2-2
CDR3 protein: CATQPPQGSGPTRSFTGELFF
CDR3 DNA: TGTGCCACCCAACCCCCGCAGGGATCAGGCCCGACTAGAAGTTTTACCGGGGAGCTGTTTTTT

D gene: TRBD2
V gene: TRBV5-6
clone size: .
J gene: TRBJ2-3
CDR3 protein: CASSLAGLAGTGTDTQYF
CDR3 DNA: TGTGCCAGCAGCTTGGCGGGTTTAGCGGGGACGGGCACAGATACGCAGTATTTT

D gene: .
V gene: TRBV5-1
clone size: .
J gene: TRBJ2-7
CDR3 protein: CASSLRREQEQYF
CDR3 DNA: TGCGCCAGCAGCTTGCGGAGGGAACAAGAGCAGTACTTC

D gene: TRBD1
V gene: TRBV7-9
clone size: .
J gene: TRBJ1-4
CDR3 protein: CASSLGKTGGGEKLFF
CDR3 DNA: TGTGCCAGCAGCTTAGGAAAGACAGGGGGAGGTGAAAAACTGTTTTTT

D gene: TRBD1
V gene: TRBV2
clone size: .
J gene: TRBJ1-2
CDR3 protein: CASTETGGVGYTF
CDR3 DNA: TGTGCCAGCACCGAAACAGGGGGCGTTGGCTACACCTTC

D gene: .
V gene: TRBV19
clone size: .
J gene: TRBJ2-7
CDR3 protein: CASSITSQGRYEQYF
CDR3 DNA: TGTGCCAGTAGTATTACCTCACAGGGGAGGTACGAGCAGTACTTC

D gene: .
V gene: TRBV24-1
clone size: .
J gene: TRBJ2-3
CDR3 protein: CATQDSRTDTQYF
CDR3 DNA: TGTGCCACACAGGACAGCCGAACAGATACGCAGTATTTT

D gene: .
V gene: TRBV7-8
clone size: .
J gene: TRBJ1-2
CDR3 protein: CASSADWDYGYTF
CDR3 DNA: TGTGCCAGCAGCGCAGACTGGGACTATGGCTACACCTTC

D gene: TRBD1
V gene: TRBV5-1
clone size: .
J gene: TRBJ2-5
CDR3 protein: CASSFQGAGKETQYF
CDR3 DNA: TGCGCCAGCAGCTTCCAGGGGGCAGGGAAAGAGACCCAGTACTTC

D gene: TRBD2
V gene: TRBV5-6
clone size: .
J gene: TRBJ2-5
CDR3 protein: CASSHREGGETQYF
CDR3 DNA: TGTGCCAGCAGCCATAGGGAGGGCGGAGAGACCCAGTACTTC

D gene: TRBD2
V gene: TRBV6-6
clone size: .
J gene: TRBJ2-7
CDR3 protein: CASSLGGGSYEQYF
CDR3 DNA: TGTGCCAGCAGTTTGGGGGGGGGATCCTACGAGCAGTACTTC

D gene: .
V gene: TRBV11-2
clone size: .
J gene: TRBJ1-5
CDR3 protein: CASSLVGFGGGEPQHF
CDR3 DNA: TGTGCCAGCAGCTTAGTTGGGTTTGGGGGCGGTGAGCCCCAGCATTTT

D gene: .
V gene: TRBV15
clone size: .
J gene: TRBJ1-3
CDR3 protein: CATSRDLGGLSGNTIYF
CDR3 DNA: TGTGCCACCAGCAGAGATTTGGGCGGACTCTCTGGAAACACCATATATTTT

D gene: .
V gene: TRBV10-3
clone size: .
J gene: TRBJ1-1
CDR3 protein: CAISTDDREAFF
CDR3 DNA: TGTGCCATCAGTACCGACGACAGAGAAGCTTTCTTT

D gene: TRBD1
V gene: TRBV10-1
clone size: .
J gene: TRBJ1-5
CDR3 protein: CASGGQGGNQPQHF
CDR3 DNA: TGCGCCAGCGGGGGACAGGGAGGCAATCAGCCCCAGCATTTT

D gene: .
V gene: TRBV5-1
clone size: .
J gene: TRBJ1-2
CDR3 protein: CASSPRGERAGGYTF
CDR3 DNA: TGCGCCAGCAGCCCACGGGGAGAGAGGGCTGGGGGCTACACCTTC

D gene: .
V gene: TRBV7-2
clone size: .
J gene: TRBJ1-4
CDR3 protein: CASSFQGGEKLFF
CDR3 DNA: TGTGCCAGCAGCTTCCAAGGGGGAGAAAAACTGTTTTTT

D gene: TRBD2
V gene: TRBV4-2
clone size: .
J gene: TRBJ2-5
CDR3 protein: CASSQALAGGPVQETQYF
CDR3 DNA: TGTGCCAGCAGCCAAGCCCTAGCGGGGGGCCCTGTGCAAGAGACCCAGTACTTC

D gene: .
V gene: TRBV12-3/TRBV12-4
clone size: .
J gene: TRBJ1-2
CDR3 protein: CASSPKTAYGYTF
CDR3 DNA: TGTGCCAGCAGTCCTAAGACAGCCTATGGCTACACCTTC

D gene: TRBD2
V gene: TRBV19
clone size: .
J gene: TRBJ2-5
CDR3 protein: CASSAPGGIQETQYF
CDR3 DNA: TGTGCCAGTAGTGCACCGGGGGGAATTCAAGAGACCCAGTACTTC

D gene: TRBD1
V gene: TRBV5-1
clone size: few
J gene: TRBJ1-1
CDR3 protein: CASSSGQGGDTEAFF
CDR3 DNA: TGCGCCAGCAGCTCCGGACAGGGTGGGGACACTGAAGCTTTCTTT

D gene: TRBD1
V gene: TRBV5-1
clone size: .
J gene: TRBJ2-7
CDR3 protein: CASSIQGGPYEQYF
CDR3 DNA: TGCGCCAGCAGCATACAGGGGGGCCCCTACGAGCAGTACTTC

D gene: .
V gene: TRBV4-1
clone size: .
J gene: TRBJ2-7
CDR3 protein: CASSQVGVNGEQYF
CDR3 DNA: TGCGCCAGCAGCCAAGTCGGGGTAAATGGCGAGCAGTACTTC

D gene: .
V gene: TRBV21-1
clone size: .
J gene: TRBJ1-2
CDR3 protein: CASSKGDRHYGYTF
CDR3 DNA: TGTGCCAGCAGCAAAGGGGACAGGCACTATGGCTACACCTTC

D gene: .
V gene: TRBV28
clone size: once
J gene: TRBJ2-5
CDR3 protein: CASSLREETQYF
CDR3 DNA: TGTGCCAGCAGTTTACGGGAAGAGACCCAGTACTTC

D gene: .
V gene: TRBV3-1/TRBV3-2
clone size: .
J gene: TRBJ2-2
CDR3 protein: CASSQRRGNTGELFF
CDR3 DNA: TGTGCCAGCAGCCAAAGGAGGGGGAACACCGGGGAGCTGTTTTTT

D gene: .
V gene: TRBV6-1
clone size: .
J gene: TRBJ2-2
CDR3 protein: CASSEGTLFTGELFF
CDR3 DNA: TGTGCCAGCAGTGAAGGCACTCTGTTTACCGGGGAGCTGTTTTTT

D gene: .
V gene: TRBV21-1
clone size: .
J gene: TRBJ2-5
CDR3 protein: CASSKRASGGRPQETQYF
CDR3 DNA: TGTGCCAGCAGCAAACGCGCCTCGGGGGGGCGCCCCCAAGAGACCCAGTACTTC

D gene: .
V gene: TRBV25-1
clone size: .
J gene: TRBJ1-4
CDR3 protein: CASSARQNEKLFF
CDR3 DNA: TGTGCCAGCAGTGCCCGACAGAATGAAAAACTGTTTTTT

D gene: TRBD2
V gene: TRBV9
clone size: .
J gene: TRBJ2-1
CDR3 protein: CASSSRLAGEQFF
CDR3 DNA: TGTGCCAGCAGCTCCCGACTAGCGGGGGAGCAGTTCTTC

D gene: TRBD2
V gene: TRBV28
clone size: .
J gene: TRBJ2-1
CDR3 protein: CASRIRGGSYNEQFF
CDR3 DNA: TGTGCCAGCAGGATCCGGGGGGGCTCCTACAATGAGCAGTTCTTC

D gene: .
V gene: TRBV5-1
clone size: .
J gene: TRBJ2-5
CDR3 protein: CASSLSLSEETQYF
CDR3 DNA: TGCGCCAGCAGCTTGAGTCTATCCGAAGAGACCCAGTACTTC

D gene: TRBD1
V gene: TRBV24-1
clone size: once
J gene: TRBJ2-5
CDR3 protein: CATRGQKETQYF
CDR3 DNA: TGTGCCACCAGGGGACAGAAAGAGACCCAGTACTTC

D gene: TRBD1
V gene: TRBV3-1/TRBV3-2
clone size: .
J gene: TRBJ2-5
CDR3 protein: CASSQGQGVETQYF
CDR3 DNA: TGTGCCAGCAGCCAAGGACAGGGAGTAGAGACCCAGTACTTC

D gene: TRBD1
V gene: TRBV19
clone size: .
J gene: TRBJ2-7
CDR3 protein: CASSPTGDLTYEQYF
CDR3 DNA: TGTGCCAGTAGCCCAACAGGGGACCTCACCTACGAGCAGTACTTC

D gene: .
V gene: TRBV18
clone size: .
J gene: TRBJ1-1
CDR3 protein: CASSPQRNTEAFF
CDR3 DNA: TGTGCCAGCTCACCACAGAGGAACACTGAAGCTTTCTTT

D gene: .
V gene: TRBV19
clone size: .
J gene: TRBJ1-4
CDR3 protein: CASSKTEGKLFF
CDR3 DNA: TGTGCCAGTAGCAAAACCGAGGGAAAACTGTTTTTT

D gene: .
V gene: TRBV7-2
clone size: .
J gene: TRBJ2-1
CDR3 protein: CASSLVPGYNEQFF
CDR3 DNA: TGTGCCAGCAGCTTAGTCCCAGGCTACAATGAGCAGTTCTTC

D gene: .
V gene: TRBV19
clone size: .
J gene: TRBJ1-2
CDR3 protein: CASNPRATNYGYTF
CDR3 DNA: TGTGCCAGTAATCCCAGGGCAACTAACTATGGCTACACCTTC

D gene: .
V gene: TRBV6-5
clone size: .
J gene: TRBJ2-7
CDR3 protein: CASSQGPNEQYF
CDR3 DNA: TGTGCCAGCAGTCAGGGCCCTAACGAGCAGTACTTC

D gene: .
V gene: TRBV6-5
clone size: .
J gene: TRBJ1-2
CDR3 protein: CATHQQGTYGYTF
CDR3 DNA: TGTGCCACCCACCAACAGGGAACCTATGGCTACACCTTC

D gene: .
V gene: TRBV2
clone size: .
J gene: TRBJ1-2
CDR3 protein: CASSTERTHGYTF
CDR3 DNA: TGTGCCAGCAGCACGGAAAGGACTCACGGCTACACCTTC